This T cell receptor (beta chain) emerged from a study of blood T cells in healthy people across ages. In this sample, this clonotype turned up a few times. Primed by a sample-barcoded 5' primer and a J-beta primer mix, a second PCR proceeded for about 6 to 11 cycles. MiXCR was run by TCRdb on the 5' RACE reads, yielding one entry per CDR3 protein. Of about 1,000,000 distinct CDR3 sequences listed, over 35% are singletons. Germline V gene sequence: CDR1 SGHTA, CDR2 FQGNSA. Unmatched junction bases numbered 6, after V lost 2 bases and J lost 1 base. The CDR3 length is 18 residues. The receptor was isolated from a woman aged 60-75 years in good health. Sequencing was done on a sample of blood. The chain joins TRBV7-2 to TRBJ2-5, with 14 bases matching TRBD2. The DNA of the CDR3 is TGTGCCAGCAGCTTAAGGGGACTAGCGGGAGTCTCCCAAGAGACCCAGTACTTC. Protein: CASSLRGLAGVSQETQYF.